This TCR beta chain was sequenced in a study of OX40 agonist ivuxolimab in advanced cancers. Looking at the study overall: An agonistic human IgG2 monoclonal antibody against OX40 (CD134) was given.

Using immunoSEQ multiplex PCR, the repertoire was profiled, and TCRdb retains in-frame clones only, with some absent. Found here are approximately 81,000 clones, 70% to 90% of them singletons; the top ten hold approximately 0.47%. In germline, CDR1 is ENHRY, CDR2 SYGVKD. The CDR3 runs to 14 residues. Trimming removed 6 bases at V and 10 bases at J, with 21 bases between. V and J are TRBV10-3 and TRBJ1-2, with a weak D call TRBD1 (5 bases). This receptor was taken from an adult with an advanced solid tumor such as melanoma, head and neck, liver or kidney cancer. The specimen comprised CD4+ or CD8+ T cells sorted from blood, sampled in a trial of the OX40 agonist ivuxolimab. CDR3 in DNA: TGTGCCATCAGAGGGCCTAACGAGGGACCGGCCTACACCTTC. Protein product: CAIRGPNEGPAYTF.